Sequencing of this TCR beta chain was carried out in a study of T cells in Graves' hyperthyroidism and ophthalmopathy. This clonotype has only a few counts. Its antigen is not identified. The junction differs from germline at one of its ends, possibly a read error. The CDR3 runs to 13 residues. Germline lookup yields CDR1 MNHEY and CDR2 SMNVEV (reference sequence). There were TCR beta CDR3 regions amplified from RNA transcripts. HTBI primers were the set used in a first-round RT-PCR of the TCR CDR3. TCRdb used MiXCR to reprocess the multiplex PCR reads, holding one entry per CDR3 protein. The sample includes a few hundred thousand distinct CDR3 sequences, around a sixth seen only once; the top ten take approximately 30%. Regarding the study as a whole: Within blood appeared most thyroid clonotypes that had expanded above 0.001.

This chain connects TRBV27 to TRBJ1-1; tentatively, D is TRBD1 (6 bases). The sequence was obtained from a woman aged 18-30 years with Graves' hyperthyroidism that later progressed to Graves' ophthalmopathy. Material: blood. CDR3 sequence (DNA): TGTGCCAGCAGTTGGACAGCGAACGCTGAAGCTTTCTTT. This sequence encodes CASSWTANAEAFF.